The 30 T cell receptor beta chains below come from one sample, sequenced in a study of T cells in Graves' hyperthyroidism and ophthalmopathy. TCR beta CDR3 sequences were amplified from RNA transcripts. Initially, a first-round RT-PCR of the TCR CDR3 employed the HTBI primer set. TCRdb re-derived calls from the multiplex PCR reads in MiXCR, one entry per CDR3 protein. The sample holds around 340,000 distinct CDR3 sequences; around a sixth are singletons and the top ten take around 50%. Sequencing was done on a sample of blood. The receptors stem from a woman between 50 and 59 years old with Graves' hyperthyroidism.

This clonotype came up a few times. The rearrangement uses TRBV9 and TRBJ1-4, with D unresolved. The V and J ends lost 0 bases and 5 bases respectively, with 8 bases between them. The length of the CDR3 is 14 residues. Looked up from germline, CDR1 is SGDLS and CDR2 is YYNGEE. The CDR3 sequence is CASSVEDSNEKLFF. CDR3 nucleotide sequence: TGTGCCAGCAGCGTAGAGGACTCGAATGAAAAACTGTTTTTT.

This clonotype was seen a few times. The chain employs TRBV28 and TRBJ2-2; D is uncertain. The CDR3 is 13 residues long. The V and J ends lost 5 bases and 2 bases respectively, with 6 bases between them. From germline, CDR1 is MDHEN and CDR2 SYDVKM. The CDR3 loop reads CASSKPNTGELFF. The CDR3 nucleotides read TGTGCCAGCAGTAAGCCCAACACCGGGGAGCTGTTTTTT.

The chain joins TRBV19 to TRBJ1-1; possibly TRBD1 for D (5 bases). CDR1 and CDR2 from the germline V gene are LNHDA and SQIVND (reference sequence). The CDR3 is 16 residues long. Trimming took off 3 bases at V and 4 bases at J, with 18 bases between the two ends. The DNA for the CDR3 is TGTGCCAGTAGTATTGGGGGTTCTGGGCAAGGCACTGAAGCTTTCTTT. It translates to CASSIGGSGQGTEAFF.

The V call is TRBV2, the J call TRBJ2-2; D uncertain. CDR1 and CDR2 (germline): SNHLY, FYNNEI. The CDR3 is made up of 14 amino acids. The V end was cut by 8 bases, the J end by 0 bases, with 10 bases between. The CDR3 region is CASGSPPNTGELFF. The CDR3 region has the DNA TGTGCCAGCGGGTCCCCGCCGAACACCGGGGAGCTGTTTTTT.

This clonotype was seen only a few times. The chain is built from TRBV20-1 and TRBJ2-7; no firm D call. The CDR3 loop spans 12 amino acids. V lost 1 base to trimming and J lost 4 bases, with 8 bases between them. CDR1 DFQATT and CDR2 SNEGSKA come from the germline V gene (reference sequence). The CDR3 is CSARGQNYEQYV. The CDR3 bases are TGCAGTGCTAGAGGGCAGAATTACGAGCAGTACGTC.

The chain carries TRBV10-3 and TRBJ2-6; no firm D call. V was cut by 6 bases and J by 0 bases, with 6 bases left in between. This CDR3 has 14 amino acids. Per the germline V gene, CDR1 is ENHRY and CDR2 is SYGVKD. The CDR3 here is CAISADSGANVLTF. The CDR3 DNA reads as TGTGCCATCAGCGCGGACTCTGGGGCCAACGTCCTGACTTTC.

This clonotype was seen more than once but under ten times. This chain uses TRBV6-1 with TRBJ2-7, with a tentative D call TRBD1 (6 bases). CDR1 is MNHNS, CDR2 SASEGT, per germline. Trimming left V 4 bases short and J 2 bases short, with 9 bases between. The CDR3 totals 13 residues. The CDR3 loop is CASSVGTTYEQYV. CDR3 bases: TGTGCCAGCAGTGTCGGGACAACCTACGAGCAGTACGTC.

The rearrangement uses TRBV7-2 and TRBJ2-1; TRBD2 might be the D (6 bases). Germline assignment: CDR1 SGHTA and CDR2 FQGNSA. The CDR3 totals 14 residues. Trimming took off 4 bases at V and 6 bases at J, with 13 bases between the two ends. CDR3 in amino acids: CASSWSGLPNEQFF. The CDR3 region has the DNA TGTGCCAGCAGCTGGTCAGGACTACCCAATGAGCAGTTCTTC.

This clonotype was counted between two and nine times. This rearrangement joins TRBV12-3 or TRBV12-4 to TRBJ1-3, with D possibly matching TRBD1 (6 bases). V lost 6 bases and J 1 base, leaving 10 bases between the germline ends. This CDR3 is built from 14 residues. CDR3: CASRAGTSGNTIYF. The CDR3 coding sequence is TGTGCCAGCAGAGCCGGGACATCTGGAAACACCATATATTTT.

Ten or more counts support this clonotype. Relative to the germline gene, one junction end is altered; a read error may explain this. J is TRBJ1-1 and V is TRBV12-3 or TRBV12-4; the D gene is possibly TRBD1 (5 bases). The CDR3 runs to 13 residues. This CDR3 reads CASRFQGNTEAFF. In nucleotides, the CDR3 is TGTGCCAGCCGTTTTCAGGGGAACACTGAAGCTTTCTTT.

The chain employs TRBV30 and TRBJ1-1; TRBD1 matches 7 bases. The CDR3 sequence is 13 residues long. CDR1 is GTSNPN and CDR2 is SVGIG in the germline V gene (reference sequence). With 2 bases clipped from V and 6 bases from J, the junction kept 6 bases outside the gene matches. The CDR3 protein is CAWSRTGMAEAFF. The CDR3 DNA sequence: TGTGCCTGGAGTAGGACAGGCATGGCTGAAGCTTTCTTT.

There are a few counts of this clonotype. This chain uses TRBV9 with TRBJ2-3, with TRBD2 identical over 13 bases. The V gene end was trimmed by 3 bases and the J gene end by 4 bases; junction bases not matched to a gene: 5. In germline, CDR1 is SGDLS, CDR2 YYNGEE. The CDR3 is made up of 16 amino acids. The CDR3 spells CASSETGLAGPDTQYF. Here the CDR3 DNA reads TGTGCCAGCAGCGAAACGGGACTAGCGGGGCCAGATACGCAGTATTTT.

This clonotype is a singleton in its sample. The gene calls are TRBV6-1 and TRBJ1-4; D gene ambiguous. V dropped 4 bases and J dropped 3 bases, with 12 bases sitting between them. CDR1 MNHNS and CDR2 SASEGT come from the germline V gene. CDR3 length: 15 residues. CDR3 nucleotides: TGTGCCAGCAGTGGGAATGATATACCTAATGAAAAACTGTTTTTT. Translating it yields CASSGNDIPNEKLFF.

To note about this clonotype: With a much larger clone just one base away, this may be a read error. V and J are TRBV11-2 and TRBJ1-1, with a weak D call TRBD1 (5 bases). Germline CDR1 SGHAT, CDR2 FQNNGV. The CDR3 has 16 amino acids. The DNA for the CDR3 is TGTGCCAGCAGCTCTCTTGGGGCAGCACAGAACACTGGAGCTTTCTTT. This encodes CASSSLGAAQNTGAFF.

The table lists this clonotype with many counts. The chain is built from TRBV24-1 and TRBJ1-5; D not certain. V lost 2 bases, J lost 0 bases, and 7 bases lay in between. Per germline, CDR1 KGHDR and CDR2 SFDVKD. This CDR3 contains 15 residues. The CDR3 loop reads CATSDSGNSNQPQHF. CDR3 bases: TGTGCCACCAGTGATTCAGGCAATAGCAATCAGCCCCAGCATTTT.

This clonotype was seen a few times. The chain has TRBV18 and TRBJ2-7, with D tentatively TRBD1 or TRBD2 (5 bases each). The V end lost 0 bases, the J end lost 5 bases, and 11 bases lay between the germline ends. Germline CDR1 and CDR2: KGHSH and LQKENI. This CDR3 is 14 amino acids long. In nucleotides, the CDR3 is TGTGCCAGCTCACCACCGGGATTGGGGGACGAGCAGTACTTC. Translation: CASSPPGLGDEQYF. The full variable domain, rest sourced from reference TRBV18 and TRBJ2-7, is NAGVMQNPRHLVRRRGQEARLRCSPMKGHSHVYWYRQLPEEGLKFMVYLQKENIIDESGMPKERFSAEFPKEGPSILRIQQVVRGDSAAYFCASSPPGLGDEQYFGPGTRLTVT.

The rearrangement joins TRBV10-3 to TRBJ2-2, with 8 bases aligning to TRBD1. The J segment lost 4 bases and the V segment lost 4 bases, leaving 2 bases of the junction unmatched. The CDR3 totals 14 residues. From germline, CDR1 is ENHRY and CDR2 SYGVKD. The CDR3 loop is CAISAQGATGELFF. The CDR3 DNA is TGTGCCATCAGTGCCCAGGGGGCCACCGGGGAGCTGTTTTTT.

The J gene is TRBJ2-5, the V gene TRBV6-5, with 8 bases fitting TRBD1. This CDR3 is built from 18 residues. V shed 2 bases and J 4 bases; nucleotides not matched to a gene: 15. In germline, CDR1 is MNHEY, CDR2 SVGAGI. For the CDR3, the DNA is TGTGCCAGCAGTTACGGGACGACAGGGGCGCAGTCTTCAGAGACCCAGTACTTC. Residues: CASSYGTTGAQSSETQYF.

This clonotype was picked up a small number of times. This chain joins TRBV5-1 and TRBJ2-2; TRBD1 or TRBD2 may be the D gene (5 bases each). Germline V lookup: CDR1 SGHRS, CDR2 YFSETQ. The CDR3 spans 16 residues. V gave up 0 bases and J gave up 4 bases, with 13 bases separating them. CDR3 protein: CASSLGGVSATGELFF. CDR3 nucleotides: TGCGCCAGCAGCTTGGGAGGGGTCAGCGCCACCGGGGAGCTGTTTTTT.

This clonotype turned up a few times. The chain couples TRBV19 to TRBJ2-5, with D unresolved. Trimming took 5 bases from V and 1 from J, leaving 5 bases between them. Per the germline V gene, CDR1 is LNHDA and CDR2 is SQIVND (reference sequence). The CDR3 runs to 12 residues. CDR3 region: CASSFSQETQYF. The CDR3 DNA follows: TGTGCCAGTAGTTTCAGCCAAGAGACCCAGTACTTC.

This clonotype was found many times. This chain joins TRBV10-3 and TRBJ2-3; 12 nucleotides line up with TRBD1. Germline loops: CDR1 ENHRY, CDR2 SYGVKD. This CDR3 region has 18 residues. V was pared by 7 bases and J by 1 base, with 12 bases of the junction left unmatched. CDR3: CAIKGTGGEKVGTDTQYF. The CDR3 nucleotides read TGTGCCATCAAAGGGACAGGGGGCGAGAAGGTTGGCACAGATACGCAGTATTTT.

This clonotype was seen more than once but under ten times. The chain couples TRBV20-1 to TRBJ2-3; tentatively, D is TRBD2 (6 bases). This CDR3 is 15 amino acids long. Looked up from germline, CDR1 is DFQATT and CDR2 is SNEGSKA (reference sequence). Trimming pared 6 bases from V and 6 bases from J, leaving 22 bases between. CDR3 sequence (DNA): TGCAGTGCCGGCCCGGGAGCGTTGGAGGGGGATACGCAGTATTTT. Residues: CSAGPGALEGDTQYF.

This clonotype has a count of ten or more. The chain recombines TRBV28 with TRBJ2-1, with 8 bases matching TRBD2. The CDR3 extends over 14 amino acids. CDR1 and CDR2 from the germline V gene are MDHEN and SYDVKM. Trimming removed 8 bases from V and 1 base from J; junction bases left unmatched: 4. CDR3 sequence: CASRGLASYNEQFF. CDR3 bases: TGTGCCAGCCGTGGACTAGCTTCCTACAATGAGCAGTTCTTC. The complete variable domain, with remaining parts taken from reference TRBV28 and TRBJ2-1, reads DVKVTQSSRYLVKRTGEKVFLECVQDMDHENMFWYRQDPGLGLRLIYFSYDVKMKEKGDIPEGYSVSREKKERFSLILESASTNQTSMYLCASRGLASYNEQFFGPGTRLTVL.

V is TRBV6-4 and J is TRBJ1-3, with D perhaps matching TRBD1 (5 bases). Germline V gives CDR1 MRHNA, CDR2 SNTAGT. V was shortened by 5 bases and J by 3 bases, with 14 bases between the two germline ends. CDR3 length: 15 residues. CDR3 in DNA: TGTGCCAGCAGTTACACCACAGGAGGTGGAAACACCATATATTTT. Amino acid sequence: CASSYTTGGGNTIYF.

This clonotype was found a few times. The genes are TRBV3-1 and TRBJ1-3, with D possibly matching TRBD1 (5 bases). V was shortened by 5 bases and J by 2 bases, with 10 bases between the two germline ends. Germline V gene sequence: CDR1 LGHDT, CDR2 YNNKEL (reference sequence). This CDR3 has 14 residues. The DNA for the CDR3 is TGTGCCAGCAGCGGCCGGGACGCTGGAAACACCATATATTTT. Translating gives CASSGRDAGNTIYF.

Worth noting for this clonotype: A much more abundant neighbour one base away suggests this may be a read error. This chain connects TRBV27 to TRBJ2-1; D is undetermined. The germline CDR1 and CDR2 sequences are MNHEY and SMNVEV (reference sequence). CDR3 length: 14 residues. The CDR3 region has the DNA TGTGCCAGCAGTCCGGCGGACGGAGTCAATGAGCAGCTCTTC. Translating it yields CASSPADGVNEQLF.

This clonotype was counted between two and nine times. The V and J genes are TRBV5-6 and TRBJ2-5; 8 bases are shared with TRBD1. Unmatched junction bases numbered 10, after V lost 4 bases and J lost 5 bases. CDR3 length equals 15 residues. The V gene's germline CDR1 is SGHDT and CDR2 YYEEEE. This CDR3 reads CASSAQDRAGETQYF. The CDR3 DNA reads as TGTGCCAGCAGCGCCCAGGACAGGGCGGGGGAGACCCAGTACTTC.

The chain carries TRBV27 and TRBJ1-2; 9 bases match TRBD1. Germline lookup yields CDR1 MNHEY and CDR2 SMNVEV (reference sequence). The CDR3 runs to 16 residues. The V and J ends lost 4 bases and 8 bases, in that order; junction bases with no gene match: 14. The CDR3 loop is CASSSHLTGGIEGYTF. CDR3 nucleotides: TGTGCCAGCAGTTCCCACCTGACAGGGGGTATTGAAGGCTACACCTTC.

In its sample, this clonotype was seen a few times. In DNA form, the CDR3 reads TGTGCCAGCAGTTCAACAGTAACAGGCACTAATTCACCCCTCCACTTT. Its translation: CASSSTVTGTNSPLHF. The rearrangement joins TRBV28 to TRBJ1-6; a weak D match, TRBD1 (5 bases). The V gene lost 4 bases and the J gene lost 6 bases, with 16 bases spanning the gap. This CDR3 has 16 amino acids. CDR1 and CDR2 (germline): MDHEN, SYDVKM.

This chain uses TRBV20-1 with TRBJ2-7; possibly TRBD1 for D (6 bases). Germline values: CDR1 DFQATT, CDR2 SNEGSKA (reference sequence). The V gene lost 0 bases and the J gene lost 5 bases, with 14 bases spanning the gap. The CDR3 sequence is 14 residues long. The CDR3: CSARDGLGGNEQYF. The DNA of the CDR3 is TGCAGTGCTAGAGATGGGTTAGGGGGTAACGAGCAGTACTTC.